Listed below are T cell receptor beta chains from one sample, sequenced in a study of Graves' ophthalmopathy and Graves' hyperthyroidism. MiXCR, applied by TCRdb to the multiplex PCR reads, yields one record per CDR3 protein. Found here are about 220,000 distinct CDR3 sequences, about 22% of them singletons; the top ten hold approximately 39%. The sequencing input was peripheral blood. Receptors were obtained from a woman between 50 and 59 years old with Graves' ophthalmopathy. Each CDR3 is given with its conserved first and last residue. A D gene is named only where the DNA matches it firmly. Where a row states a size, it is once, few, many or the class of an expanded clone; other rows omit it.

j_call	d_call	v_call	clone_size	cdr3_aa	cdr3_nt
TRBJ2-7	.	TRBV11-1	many	CASSPRDSLYEQYF	TGTGCCAGCAGCCCTCGGGACTCCCTCTACGAGCAGTACTTC
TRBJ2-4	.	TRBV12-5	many	CASGATGQQNIQYF	TGTGCTAGTGGTGCCACCGGGCAACAAAACATTCAGTACTTC
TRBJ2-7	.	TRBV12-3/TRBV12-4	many	CASSVRTGEQYF	TGTGCCAGCAGTGTACGGACGGGCGAGCAGTACTTC
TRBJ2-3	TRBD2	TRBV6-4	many	CASKGTGLAGAADTQYF	TGTGCCAGCAAGGGAACGGGACTAGCGGGAGCTGCGGATACGCAGTATTTT
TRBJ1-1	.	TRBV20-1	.	CSAGGFRNTEAFF	TGCAGTGCCGGGGGATTCCGGAACACTGAAGCTTTCTTT
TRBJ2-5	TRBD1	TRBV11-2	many	CASSLGLTGWETQYF	TGTGCCAGCAGCTTAGGCCTGACAGGGTGGGAGACCCAGTACTTC
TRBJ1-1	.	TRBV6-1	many	CASSRSLMNTEAFF	TGTGCCAGCAGTCGCTCCCTAATGAACACTGAAGCTTTCTTT
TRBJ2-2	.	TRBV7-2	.	CASSLALTDTGELFF	TGTGCCAGCAGCTTAGCGCTGACAGACACCGGGGAGCTGTTTTTT
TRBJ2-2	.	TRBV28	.	CASRGGNTGELFF	TGTGCCAGCAGGGGCGGGAACACCGGGGAGCTGTTTTTT
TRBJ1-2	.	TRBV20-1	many	CSAREILGGYTF	TGCAGTGCTAGGGAGATATTAGGTGGCTACACCTTC
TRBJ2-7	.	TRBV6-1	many	CASRRAGTGSYEQYF	TGTGCCAGCAGACGAGCCGGGACGGGCTCCTACGAGCAGTACTTC
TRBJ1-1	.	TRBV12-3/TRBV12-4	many	CASSRSGSGGTEAFF	TGTGCCAGCAGTCGATCAGGGTCGGGTGGCACTGAAGCTTTCTTT
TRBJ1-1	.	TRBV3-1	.	CASSRRGVLEAFF	TGTGCCAGCAGCCGGCGGGGGGTCCTTGAAGCTTTCTTT
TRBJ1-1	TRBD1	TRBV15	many	CATSISGTGLAEAFF	TGTGCCACCAGCATATCCGGGACAGGGCTCGCTGAAGCTTTCTTT
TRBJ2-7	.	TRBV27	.	CASSSPRDGSYEQYF	TGTGCCAGCAGTTCGCCCCGGGACGGCTCCTACGAGCAGTACTTC
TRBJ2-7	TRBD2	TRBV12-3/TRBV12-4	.	CASSSWTSGASYEQYF	TGTGCCAGCAGTTCGTGGACTAGCGGAGCCTCCTACGAGCAGTACTTC
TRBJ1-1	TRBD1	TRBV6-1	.	CASRQPGQGGSDTEAFF	TGTGCCAGCAGACAACCGGGACAGGGAGGGTCCGACACTGAAGCTTTCTTT
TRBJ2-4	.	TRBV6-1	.	CASSATSFGYNIQYF	TGTGCCAGCAGTGCCACCTCCTTCGGGTATAACATTCAGTACTTC
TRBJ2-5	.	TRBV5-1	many	CASSLGGMETQYF	TGCGCCAGCAGCTTGGGGGGGATGGAGACCCAGTACTTC
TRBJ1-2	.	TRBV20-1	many	CSAPDALGAGYTF	TGCAGTGCTCCCGACGCATTGGGGGCTGGCTACACCTTC
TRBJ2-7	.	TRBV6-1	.	CASRRDPATYEQYF	TGTGCCAGCAGACGGGACCCCGCAACCTACGAGCAGTACTTC
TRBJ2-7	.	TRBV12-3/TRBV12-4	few	CASSLSGLGGNYEQYF	TGTGCCAGCAGTTTATCAGGACTAGGGGGGAACTACGAGCAGTACTTC
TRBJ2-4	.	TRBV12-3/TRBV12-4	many	CASSPRSSTLAKNIQYF	TGTGCCAGCAGCCCCCGGAGCTCCACATTAGCCAAAAACATTCAGTACTTC
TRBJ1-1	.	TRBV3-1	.	CASRDGGPRNTEAFF	TGTGCCAGCAGGGACGGGGGACCAAGGAACACTGAAGCTTTCTTT
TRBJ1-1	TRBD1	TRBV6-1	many	CASSRQGTEAFF	TGTGCCAGCAGTCGACAGGGCACTGAAGCTTTCTTT
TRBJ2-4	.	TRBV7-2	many	CASSLSGTVAKNIQYF	TGTGCCAGCAGCCTCTCGGGTACGGTAGCCAAAAACATTCAGTACTTC
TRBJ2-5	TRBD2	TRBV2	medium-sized	CASRTSGRRETQYF	TGTGCCAGCAGAACTAGCGGGAGAAGAGAGACCCAGTACTTC
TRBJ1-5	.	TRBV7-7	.	CASSPRVGEPQHF	TGTGCTAGCAGCCCCAGGGTGGGAGAACCCCAGCATTTT